This is a list of T cell receptor beta chains from one sample in a study of OX40 agonist ivuxolimab in advanced cancers. TCRdb's copy holds only in-frame clones and misses some; the assay was immunoSEQ multiplex PCR. The sample has some 73,000 clones; about 88% are singletons. The sequencing used CD4+ or CD8+ T cells sorted from blood, collected in a trial of the OX40 agonist ivuxolimab. These receptors came from an adult with an advanced solid tumor such as melanoma, head and neck, liver or kidney cancer. Each CDR3 is given with its conserved first and last residue. Fields, in order: CDR3 protein, CDR3 DNA, J gene, D gene, clone size, V gene. The D gene is left open where the match is weak. A clone size is listed for some rows: how often the clone was seen (once, few, many), or a class if it is expanded.

CDR3 protein: CASSPLGQVGYGYTF
CDR3 DNA: TGTGCCAGCTCACCACTAGGACAAGTGGGCTATGGCTACACCTTC
J gene: TRBJ1-2
D gene: -
clone size: few
V gene: TRBV18

CDR3 protein: CASSIDQGNQPQHF
CDR3 DNA: TGTGCCAGCAGTATTGATCAGGGGAATCAGCCCCAGCATTTT
J gene: TRBJ1-5
D gene: -
clone size: -
V gene: TRBV6-5

CDR3 protein: CASSFGETYEQYF
CDR3 DNA: TGTGCCAGCAGCTTCGGGGAGACCTACGAGCAGTACTTC
J gene: TRBJ2-7
D gene: -
clone size: -
V gene: TRBV7-6

CDR3 protein: CASSPGTPRGNTGELFF
CDR3 DNA: TGTGCCAGCAGTCCTGGGACTCCCCGAGGTAACACCGGGGAGCTGTTTTTT
J gene: TRBJ2-2
D gene: -
clone size: -
V gene: TRBV5-4

CDR3 protein: CASSSSVGPGNTIYF
CDR3 DNA: TGTGCCAGCAGTAGTAGTGTAGGGCCTGGAAACACCATATATTTT
J gene: TRBJ1-3
D gene: -
clone size: -
V gene: TRBV6-5

CDR3 protein: CASSLNRGQSPLHF
CDR3 DNA: TGTGCCAGCAGCTTAAACAGGGGGCAGTCACCCCTCCACTTT
J gene: TRBJ1-6
D gene: TRBD1
clone size: -
V gene: TRBV7-3

CDR3 protein: CASSQHILGNTEAFF
CDR3 DNA: TGCGCCAGCAGCCAGCATATTTTAGGGAACACTGAAGCTTTCTTT
J gene: TRBJ1-1
D gene: -
clone size: -
V gene: TRBV4-1

CDR3 protein: CASSVTITGELFF
CDR3 DNA: TGCGCCAGCAGCGTGACTATCACCGGGGAGCTGTTTTTT
J gene: TRBJ2-2
D gene: -
clone size: few
V gene: TRBV10-1

CDR3 protein: CASYRSGSANYGYTF
CDR3 DNA: TGTGCCAGTTATCGCAGCGGATCGGCTAACTATGGCTACACCTTC
J gene: TRBJ1-2
D gene: -
clone size: -
V gene: TRBV19

CDR3 protein: CAWCPGQGDEQYF
CDR3 DNA: TGTGCCTGGTGCCCGGGACAGGGTGACGAGCAGTACTTC
J gene: TRBJ2-7
D gene: TRBD1
clone size: -
V gene: TRBV30

CDR3 protein: CASSLGGRYGYTF
CDR3 DNA: TGTGCCAGCAGTTTAGGGGGCCGCTATGGCTACACCTTC
J gene: TRBJ1-2
D gene: -
clone size: -
V gene: TRBV28

CDR3 protein: CASSPPGLVNEQFF
CDR3 DNA: TGTGCCAGCAGTCCACCGGGACTCGTCAATGAGCAGTTCTTC
J gene: TRBJ2-1
D gene: -
clone size: -
V gene: TRBV5-6

CDR3 protein: CASSSPGTSAFF
CDR3 DNA: TGTGCCAGCAGCTCGCCCGGGACATCGGCTTTCTTT
J gene: TRBJ1-1
D gene: -
clone size: -
V gene: TRBV7-6

CDR3 protein: CASSTSPTQYF
CDR3 DNA: TGTGCCAGCAGTACCAGTCCTACGCAGTATTTT
J gene: TRBJ2-3
D gene: -
clone size: -
V gene: TRBV2

CDR3 protein: CASRSSLNYGYTF
CDR3 DNA: TGTGCCAGTAGAAGCTCTCTTAACTATGGCTACACCTTC
J gene: TRBJ1-2
D gene: -
clone size: -
V gene: TRBV19

CDR3 protein: CASQEWNTGELFF
CDR3 DNA: TGTGCCAGCCAGGAGTGGAACACCGGGGAGCTGTTTTTT
J gene: TRBJ2-2
D gene: -
clone size: -
V gene: TRBV6-5

CDR3 protein: CASSLAGGYTGELFF
CDR3 DNA: TGCGCCAGCAGTCTAGCGGGGGGTTACACCGGGGAGCTGTTTTTT
J gene: TRBJ2-2
D gene: TRBD2
clone size: -
V gene: TRBV4-1

CDR3 protein: CASSLGQDLYTF
CDR3 DNA: TGTGCCAGCAGCTTAGGACAGGATCTCTACACCTTC
J gene: TRBJ1-2
D gene: -
clone size: -
V gene: TRBV7-9

CDR3 protein: CASRRSSGSDVDF
CDR3 DNA: TGCGCCAGCAGGAGATCTAGCGGGAGTGATGTGGACTTC
J gene: TRBJ2-7
D gene: TRBD2
clone size: -
V gene: TRBV5-1

CDR3 protein: CVRSCEGTHREMRNIQYF
CDR3 DNA: TGTGTCAGAAGCTGCGAAGGAACCCACAGGGAAATGCGAAACATTCAGTACTTC
J gene: TRBJ2-4
D gene: -
clone size: -
V gene: TRBV7-5

CDR3 protein: CASSLWGEEQPQHF
CDR3 DNA: TGTGCCAGCAGCTTATGGGGGGAAGAGCAGCCCCAGCATTTT
J gene: TRBJ1-5
D gene: -
clone size: -
V gene: TRBV7-9

CDR3 protein: CASSLVEKDEQYF
CDR3 DNA: TGTGCCAGCAGCTTGGTTGAAAAGGACGAGCAGTACTTC
J gene: TRBJ2-7
D gene: -
clone size: -
V gene: TRBV5-4

CDR3 protein: CASSGGRPGADTQYF
CDR3 DNA: TGTGCCAGCAGCGGGGGTAGGCCAGGTGCAGATACGCAGTATTTT
J gene: TRBJ2-3
D gene: -
clone size: -
V gene: TRBV9

CDR3 protein: CASRKTGANEQFF
CDR3 DNA: TGTGCCAGCAGGAAGACAGGGGCCAATGAGCAGTTCTTC
J gene: TRBJ2-1
D gene: TRBD1
clone size: -
V gene: TRBV9

CDR3 protein: CASGGQGLPFYGYTF
CDR3 DNA: TGTGCCAGCGGGGGACAGGGGTTACCTTTCTATGGCTACACCTTC
J gene: TRBJ1-2
D gene: TRBD1
clone size: -
V gene: TRBV27

CDR3 protein: CASSLTNLAKNIQYF
CDR3 DNA: TGTGCCAGTAGTTTGACCAACTTAGCCAAAAACATTCAGTACTTC
J gene: TRBJ2-4
D gene: -
clone size: -
V gene: TRBV19

CDR3 protein: CASSPPPLDEQFF
CDR3 DNA: TGCGCCAGCAGCCCTCCCCCGTTGGATGAGCAGTTCTTC
J gene: TRBJ2-1
D gene: -
clone size: -
V gene: TRBV5-1

CDR3 protein: CASSPIQTQYF
CDR3 DNA: TGTGCCAGCTCACCGATTCAGACCCAGTACTTC
J gene: TRBJ2-5
D gene: -
clone size: -
V gene: TRBV18

CDR3 protein: CASSISGISNQPQHF
CDR3 DNA: TGTGCCAGTAGTATCAGCGGGATCAGCAATCAGCCCCAGCATTTT
J gene: TRBJ1-5
D gene: -
clone size: -
V gene: TRBV19

CDR3 protein: CASSLGVSQVGNEQFF
CDR3 DNA: TGTGCCAGCAGCTTAGGGGTGTCTCAGGTGGGCAATGAGCAGTTCTTC
J gene: TRBJ2-1
D gene: -
clone size: once
V gene: TRBV11-3

CDR3 protein: CASSLGGGSEAYEQYF
CDR3 DNA: TGTGCCAGCAGCTTAGGAGGGGGGTCCGAGGCCTACGAGCAGTACTTC
J gene: TRBJ2-7
D gene: -
clone size: once
V gene: TRBV7-2

CDR3 protein: CASSERPQGKGVKDTQYF
CDR3 DNA: TGCGCCAGCAGTGAACGCCCCCAGGGGAAAGGAGTGAAGGATACGCAGTATTTT
J gene: TRBJ2-3
D gene: -
clone size: -
V gene: TRBV10-2

CDR3 protein: CASATQGGSGTQYF
CDR3 DNA: TGTGCCAGCGCTACGCAGGGAGGGTCGGGGACCCAGTACTTC
J gene: TRBJ2-5
D gene: TRBD2
clone size: -
V gene: TRBV14

CDR3 protein: CSVESLYEQYF
CDR3 DNA: TGCAGCGTTGAGTCTCTCTACGAGCAGTACTTC
J gene: TRBJ2-7
D gene: -
clone size: -
V gene: TRBV29-1

CDR3 protein: CASSLSSQGEPQHF
CDR3 DNA: TGTGCCAGCAGCTTAAGTTCACAGGGTGAGCCCCAGCATTTT
J gene: TRBJ1-5
D gene: -
clone size: -
V gene: TRBV7-2

CDR3 protein: CASSPLAGPYNEQFF
CDR3 DNA: TGTGCCAGCTCACCATTAGCGGGGCCCTACAATGAGCAGTTCTTC
J gene: TRBJ2-1
D gene: TRBD2
clone size: -
V gene: TRBV18

CDR3 protein: CASNQGGTEAFF
CDR3 DNA: TGTGCCAGCAACCAGGGTGGCACTGAAGCTTTCTTT
J gene: TRBJ1-1
D gene: -
clone size: few
V gene: TRBV6-1

CDR3 protein: CASSFSLSYEQYF
CDR3 DNA: TGTGCCAGCAGCTTCAGCCTCTCCTACGAGCAGTACTTC
J gene: TRBJ2-7
D gene: -
clone size: -
V gene: TRBV5-5

CDR3 protein: CASSQEVRGRGYTF
CDR3 DNA: TGCGCCAGCAGCCAAGAGGTGAGGGGCCGAGGCTACACCTTC
J gene: TRBJ1-2
D gene: -
clone size: -
V gene: TRBV4-1

CDR3 protein: CASSFDRINTGELFF
CDR3 DNA: TGTGCCAGCAGTTTCGATCGCATAAACACCGGGGAGCTGTTTTTT
J gene: TRBJ2-2
D gene: -
clone size: once
V gene: TRBV27

CDR3 protein: CASSLSPQGTEAFF
CDR3 DNA: TGTGCCAGCAGCTTATCCCCCCAGGGGACTGAAGCTTTCTTT
J gene: TRBJ1-1
D gene: -
clone size: -
V gene: TRBV7-2

CDR3 protein: CASSPGQGPYEQYF
CDR3 DNA: TGTGCCAGCTCACCAGGACAGGGCCCCTACGAGCAGTACTTC
J gene: TRBJ2-7
D gene: TRBD1
clone size: -
V gene: TRBV18

CDR3 protein: CASSQADTQYF
CDR3 DNA: TGTGCCAGCAGCCAAGCAGATACGCAGTATTTT
J gene: TRBJ2-3
D gene: -
clone size: -
V gene: TRBV4-2

CDR3 protein: CASQRGGPNQPQHF
CDR3 DNA: TGTGCCAGCCAAAGAGGGGGACCCAATCAGCCCCAGCATTTT
J gene: TRBJ1-5
D gene: -
clone size: -
V gene: TRBV28

CDR3 protein: CASSDPGDRGVYNEQFF
CDR3 DNA: TGTGCCAGCAGCGACCCAGGAGATAGGGGCGTCTACAATGAGCAGTTCTTC
J gene: TRBJ2-1
D gene: -
clone size: -
V gene: TRBV9

CDR3 protein: CASSLANGGRTEAFF
CDR3 DNA: TGCGCCAGCAGCTTGGCCAACGGGGGACGCACTGAAGCTTTCTTT
J gene: TRBJ1-1
D gene: -
clone size: -
V gene: TRBV5-1

CDR3 protein: CASSIWTGANTGELFF
CDR3 DNA: TGTGCCAGCAGTATTTGGACAGGGGCGAACACCGGGGAGCTGTTTTTT
J gene: TRBJ2-2
D gene: TRBD1
clone size: -
V gene: TRBV27

CDR3 protein: CASSKCRGTEAFF
CDR3 DNA: TGCGCCAGCAGCAAATGCAGGGGGACTGAAGCTTTCTTT
J gene: TRBJ1-1
D gene: TRBD1
clone size: -
V gene: TRBV5-1

CDR3 protein: CASSRDSLNQPQHF
CDR3 DNA: TGTGCCAGCAGCCGAGACAGCCTCAATCAGCCCCAGCATTTT
J gene: TRBJ1-5
D gene: -
clone size: few
V gene: TRBV2

CDR3 protein: CASRSTSGRDNEQFF
CDR3 DNA: TGTGCCAGCAGATCCACTAGCGGGAGGGACAATGAGCAGTTCTTC
J gene: TRBJ2-1
D gene: TRBD2
clone size: few
V gene: TRBV28

CDR3 protein: CASSGGINQPQHF
CDR3 DNA: TGTGCCAGCTCAGGGGGGATCAATCAGCCCCAGCATTTT
J gene: TRBJ1-5
D gene: TRBD1
clone size: -
V gene: TRBV25-1

CDR3 protein: CASSIDRILHLPEQFF
CDR3 DNA: TGTGCCAGTAGTATAGACCGGATCCTCCACCTACCTGAGCAGTTCTTC
J gene: TRBJ2-1
D gene: -
clone size: -
V gene: TRBV19

CDR3 protein: CASSDRGLRTEAFF
CDR3 DNA: TGTGCCAGCAGTGACAGGGGGCTTCGGACTGAAGCTTTCTTT
J gene: TRBJ1-1
D gene: TRBD1
clone size: -
V gene: TRBV2

CDR3 protein: CASSLDPGKNTGELFF
CDR3 DNA: TGTGCCAGCAGCTTAGATCCGGGGAAGAACACCGGGGAGCTGTTTTTT
J gene: TRBJ2-2
D gene: -
clone size: -
V gene: TRBV11-3

CDR3 protein: CASSLGGQGRNQPQHF
CDR3 DNA: TGTGCCAGCAGTTTGGGGGGACAGGGGCGCAATCAGCCCCAGCATTTT
J gene: TRBJ1-5
D gene: TRBD1
clone size: -
V gene: TRBV27